This record concerns one T cell receptor (beta chain) sequence. Gene names are the mouse ones. Sequenced by immunoSEQ multiplex PCR; TCRdb stores in-frame clones only, minus some. Seen here are about 48,000 clones, around 70% observed once, and the top ten hold around 0.67%. The entry originates in a study of tissue T cells after allogeneic stem cell transplantation. Sequencing used sorted cells pooled from one or two spleens. The origin of this receptor is a pool of C57BL/6 mice in good health.

CDR3: CASSPGTGVYEQYF. The part of the CDR3 DNA that was read is TGTGCCAGCAGCCCAGGGACTGGGGTTTATGAACAGTAC. The chain joins TRBV13-1 to TRBJ2-7; TRBD2 aligns across 10 bases. The missing CDR3 end, 1 residue past where the read stops, is filled in from the germline J gene. In germline, CDR1 is NSHNY, CDR2 SYGAGN. With 5 bases clipped from V and 4 bases from J, the junction kept 6 bases outside the gene matches. The CDR3 is made up of 14 amino acids.